The 3 T cell receptor beta chains given below trace back to one sample, sequenced in a study of T cells in women clearing cervical HPV infection. Measured with immunoSEQ multiplex PCR; TCRdb has only the in-frame clones, and not every one. The listing contains roughly 12,000 clones. Sequenced: blood buffy coat. These receptors were collected from a woman aged 18 to 69 with a cervical HPV16 infection that either progressed to CIN3+ or cleared (not recorded which).

Note on this clone: The read stops 3 residues short of the end of the CDR3; the missing end is completed from the germline J gene. This sample also contains other DNA sequences that code for the same CDR3. The V and J genes are TRBV14 and TRBJ1-2, with 9 bases matching TRBD1. Germline loops: CDR1 SGHDN, CDR2 FVKESK. CDR3 size: 13 residues. CDR3 amino acids: CASSPDRGRGYTF. CDR3 DNA, as far as it was read: TGTGCCAGCAGCCCGGACAGGGGCCGGGGC.

Turning to this clone: The CDR3 goes on 3 residues after the read ends, and that part is filled in from the germline J gene. The J gene is TRBJ1-2, the V gene TRBV2; D perhaps matches TRBD1 (5 bases). Germline CDR1 is SNHLY and CDR2 is FYNNEI. The CDR3 extends over 14 amino acids. Trimming removed 2 bases at V and 4 bases at J, with 11 bases between. The part of the CDR3 DNA that was read is TGTGCCAGCAGTGAACAGGGATCGGGCTATGGC. This gives the protein CASSEQGSGYG. The full CDR3 sequence reads CASSEQGSGYGYTF.

On this clone: The read terminates 3 residues before the CDR3 end, so the remaining end is supplied by the germline J gene. This chain connects TRBV2 to TRBJ2-1, with 8 bases aligning to TRBD2. The CDR3 covers 14 residues. V lost 7 bases to trimming and J lost 6 bases; unmatched junction nucleotides: 8. Germline V CDR1 and CDR2: SNHLY, FYNNEI. The DNA read from the CDR3 is TGTGCCAGCAAAGACTCGAGCGGGGGCAATGAG. The encoded protein is CASKDSSGGNE. The CDR3, in full, reads CASKDSSGGNEQFF.